What follows are 10 T cell receptor beta chains derived from one specimen sequenced in a study of identifying expanded T cells in peripheral blood. The repertoire was sequenced with immunoSEQ multiplex PCR; TCRdb's copy has only in-frame clones and lacks some. The profile shows 70,000 to 95,000 clones, about 90% of them singletons. What was sequenced was blood. The receptor set was obtained from a person aged 18 to 75 in good health.

The chain links TRBV11-3 to TRBJ2-7, with unresolved D. This CDR3 comprises 13 residues. CDR1 is SGHNT, CDR2 YENEEA, per germline. Between the trimmed V and J ends, which lost 1 base and 7 bases, there was a span of 11 bases. The CDR3 region has the DNA TGTGCCAGCAGCTTAGGGACCGAACGGGAGCAGTACTTC. This codes for CASSLGTEREQYF.

This sequence joins TRBV19 and TRBJ1-6, with D hard to call. Germline CDR1 and CDR2: LNHDA and SQIVND (reference sequence). The length of the CDR3 is 12 residues. V lost 3 bases and J 8 bases, leaving 5 bases between the germline ends. Here the CDR3 reads CASSISDSPLHF. The CDR3 coding sequence is TGTGCCAGTAGTATTTCGGATTCACCCCTCCACTTT.

The chain links TRBV12-5 to TRBJ2-5, with D tentatively TRBD1 (6 bases). Germline CDR1 LGHNT, CDR2 FRNRAP. The V end lost 1 base, the J end lost 2 bases, and 11 bases lay between the germline ends. This CDR3 comprises 15 residues. The CDR3 DNA reads TGTGCTAGTGGTTTGGATAGGACAGCTCAAGAGACCCAGTACTTC. This encodes CASGLDRTAQETQYF.

This clone came up once. The V and J genes are TRBV6-1 and TRBJ2-1; 8 bases fit TRBD2. The CDR3 runs to 16 residues. V shed 1 base and J 3 bases; nucleotides not matched to a gene: 5. Germline CDR1 reads MNHNS; CDR2 reads SASEGT. CDR3 in amino acids: CASSEVAGGGYNEQFF. The DNA for the CDR3 is TGTGCCAGCAGTGAAGTGGCCGGGGGGGGCTACAATGAGCAGTTCTTC.

The chain has TRBV14 and TRBJ2-1; 9 nucleotides align to TRBD2. Germline V gene sequence: CDR1 SGHDN, CDR2 FVKESK. V shed 4 bases and J 3 bases; nucleotides not matched to a gene: 4. There are 15 residues in the CDR3. CDR3 sequence: CASSRRGGYYNEQFF. CDR3 bases: TGTGCCAGCAGCCGGCGGGGGGGATACTACAATGAGCAGTTCTTC.

This sequence joins TRBV30 and TRBJ1-1; 7 nucleotides match TRBD1. The CDR3 length is 11 residues. From germline, CDR1 is GTSNPN and CDR2 SVGIG (reference sequence). This chain's CDR3 is CSLGKGTVAFF. The DNA of the CDR3 is TGTTCTCTTGGGAAGGGGACAGTAGCTTTCTTT.

This chain joins TRBV10-1 and TRBJ2-5; 12 nucleotides agree with TRBD2. With 9 bases clipped from V and 1 base from J, the junction kept 12 bases outside the gene matches. Germline V gene lookup returns CDR1 WNHNN and CDR2 SYGVQD (reference sequence). CDR3 length: 17 amino acids. The CDR3 nucleotides are TGCGCCAGACTTGGACTAGCGGGGCGCGAATCCCAAGAGACCCAGTACTTC. It codes for CARLGLAGRESQETQYF.

The chain is built from TRBV15 and TRBJ2-3; TRBD2 aligns across 10 bases. The V gene's germline CDR1 is LNHNV and CDR2 YYDKDF (reference sequence). Trimming removed 3 bases from V and 1 base from J; junction bases left unmatched: 7. The CDR3 covers 17 residues. The CDR3 nucleotides read TGTGCCACCAGCAGTCCTAAACTAGCGGGGCGCACAGATACGCAGTATTTT. It codes for CATSSPKLAGRTDTQYF.

The V and J genes are TRBV6-5 and TRBJ2-2; D tentatively fits TRBD1 or TRBD2 (5 bases each). The CDR3 runs to 15 residues. V shed 6 bases and J shed 0 bases, with 11 bases lying between them. Germline V gives CDR1 MNHEY, CDR2 SVGAGI. The CDR3 region has the DNA TGTGCCAGCAGCCGGGACCCGCCGAACACCGGGGAGCTGTTTTTT. The encoded protein is CASSRDPPNTGELFF.

The V call is TRBV11-3, the J call TRBJ2-1, with D perhaps matching TRBD2 (6 bases). The CDR3 covers 17 residues. Germline V gene sequence: CDR1 SGHNT, CDR2 YENEEA. V lost 5 bases, J lost 5 bases, and 22 bases lay in between. Here the CDR3 DNA reads TGTGCCAGCAGCCTCGCCGGGACTCCCCGGAATCACAATGAGCAGTTCTTC. Its translation: CASSLAGTPRNHNEQFF.